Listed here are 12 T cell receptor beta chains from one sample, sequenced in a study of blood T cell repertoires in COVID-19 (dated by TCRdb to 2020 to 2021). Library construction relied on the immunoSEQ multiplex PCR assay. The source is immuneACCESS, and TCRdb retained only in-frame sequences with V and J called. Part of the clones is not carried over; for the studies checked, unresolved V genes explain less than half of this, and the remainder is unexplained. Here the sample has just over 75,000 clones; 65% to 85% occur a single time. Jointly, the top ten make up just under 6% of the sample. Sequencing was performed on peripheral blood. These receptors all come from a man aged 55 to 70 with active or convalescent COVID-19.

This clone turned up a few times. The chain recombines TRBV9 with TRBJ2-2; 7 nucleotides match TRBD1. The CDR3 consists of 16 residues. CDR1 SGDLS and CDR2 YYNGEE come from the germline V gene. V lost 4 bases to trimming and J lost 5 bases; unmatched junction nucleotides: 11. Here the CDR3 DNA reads TGTGCCAGCAGCCCCACGACAGGGATGTTGACCGGGGAGCTGTTTTTT. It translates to CASSPTTGMLTGELFF.

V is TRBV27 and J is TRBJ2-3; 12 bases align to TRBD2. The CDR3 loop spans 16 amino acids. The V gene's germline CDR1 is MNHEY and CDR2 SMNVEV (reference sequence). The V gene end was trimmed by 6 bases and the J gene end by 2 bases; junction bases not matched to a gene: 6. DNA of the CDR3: TGTGCCAGCAGGCTAAGGACTAGCGGGGTCACAGATACGCAGTATTTT. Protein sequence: CASRLRTSGVTDTQYF.

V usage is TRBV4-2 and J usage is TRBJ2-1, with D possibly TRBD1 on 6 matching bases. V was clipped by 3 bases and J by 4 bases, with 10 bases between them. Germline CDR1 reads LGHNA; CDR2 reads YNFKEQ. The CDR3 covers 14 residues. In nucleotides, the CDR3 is TGTGCCAGCAGCCAGCACGACAGGTACAATGAGCAGTTCTTC. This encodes CASSQHDRYNEQFF.

CDR3 DNA sequence: TGTGCCAGCAGTTACTCGGGCCAGGGCGGTCAGCCCCAGCATTTT. Translating gives CASSYSGQGGQPQHF. The chain employs TRBV6-5 and TRBJ1-5, with D perhaps matching TRBD1 (5 bases). The length of the CDR3 is 15 residues. V gave up 0 bases and J gave up 6 bases, with 12 bases separating them. CDR1 is MNHEY and CDR2 is SVGAGI in the germline V gene.

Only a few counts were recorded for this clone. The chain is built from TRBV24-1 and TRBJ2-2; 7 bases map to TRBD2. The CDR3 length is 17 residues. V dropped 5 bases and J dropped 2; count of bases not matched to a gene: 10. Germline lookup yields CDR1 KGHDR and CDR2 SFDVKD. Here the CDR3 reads CATSGPFGEGNTGELFF. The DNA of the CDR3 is TGTGCCACCAGTGGGCCATTCGGGGAGGGAAACACCGGGGAGCTGTTTTTT.

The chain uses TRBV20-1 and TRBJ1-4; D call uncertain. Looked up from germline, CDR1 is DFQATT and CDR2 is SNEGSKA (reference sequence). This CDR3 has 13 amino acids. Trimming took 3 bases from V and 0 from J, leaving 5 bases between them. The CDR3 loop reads CSASDTTNEKLFF. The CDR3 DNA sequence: TGCAGTGCTAGTGACACAACTAATGAAAAACTGTTTTTT.

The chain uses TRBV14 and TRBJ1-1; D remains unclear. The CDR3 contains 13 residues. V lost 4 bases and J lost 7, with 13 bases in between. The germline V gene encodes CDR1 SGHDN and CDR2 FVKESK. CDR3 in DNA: TGTGCCAGCAGCCCCCATTTGCCGCGTGAAGCTTTCTTT. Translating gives CASSPHLPREAFF. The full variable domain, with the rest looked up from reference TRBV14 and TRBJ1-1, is EAGVTQFPSHSVIEKGQTVTLRCDPISGHDNLYWYRRVMGKEIKFLLHFVKESKQDESGMPNNRFLAERTGGTYSTLKVQPAELEDSGVYFCASSPHLPREAFFGQGTRLTVV.

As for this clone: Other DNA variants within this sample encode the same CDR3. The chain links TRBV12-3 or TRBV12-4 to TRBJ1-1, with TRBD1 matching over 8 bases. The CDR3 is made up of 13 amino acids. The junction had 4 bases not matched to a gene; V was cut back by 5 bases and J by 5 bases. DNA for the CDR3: TGTGCCAGCAGTCGGACAGGGAAAACTGAAGCTTTCTTT. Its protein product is CASSRTGKTEAFF.

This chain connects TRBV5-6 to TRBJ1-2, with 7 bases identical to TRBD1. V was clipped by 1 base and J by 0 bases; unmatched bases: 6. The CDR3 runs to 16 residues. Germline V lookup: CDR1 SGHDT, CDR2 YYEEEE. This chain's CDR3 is CASSLFGTDTNYGYTF. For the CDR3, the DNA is TGTGCCAGCAGCTTGTTCGGGACAGATACTAACTATGGCTACACCTTC.

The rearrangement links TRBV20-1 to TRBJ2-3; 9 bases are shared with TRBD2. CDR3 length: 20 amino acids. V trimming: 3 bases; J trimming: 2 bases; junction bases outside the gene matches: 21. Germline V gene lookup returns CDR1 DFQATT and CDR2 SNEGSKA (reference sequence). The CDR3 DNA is TGCAGTGCTAGTCCATTTGCGGGGGGGTTAGGCCCCAGATTCACAGATACGCAGTATTTT. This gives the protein CSASPFAGGLGPRFTDTQYF.

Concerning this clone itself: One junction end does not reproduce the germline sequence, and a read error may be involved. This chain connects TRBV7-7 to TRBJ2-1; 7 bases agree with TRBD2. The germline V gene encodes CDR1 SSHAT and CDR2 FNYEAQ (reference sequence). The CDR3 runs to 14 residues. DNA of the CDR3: TGTGCTAGCAGCTTGGGAGGGAAACCCGATGAGCAGTTCTTC. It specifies CASSLGGKPDEQFF.

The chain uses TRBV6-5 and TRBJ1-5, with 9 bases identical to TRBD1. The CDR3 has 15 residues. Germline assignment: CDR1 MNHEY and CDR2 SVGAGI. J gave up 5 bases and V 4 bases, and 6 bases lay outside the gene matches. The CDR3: CASSSGTGSDQPQHF. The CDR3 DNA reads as TGTGCCAGCAGTTCCGGGACAGGGAGCGATCAGCCCCAGCATTTT.